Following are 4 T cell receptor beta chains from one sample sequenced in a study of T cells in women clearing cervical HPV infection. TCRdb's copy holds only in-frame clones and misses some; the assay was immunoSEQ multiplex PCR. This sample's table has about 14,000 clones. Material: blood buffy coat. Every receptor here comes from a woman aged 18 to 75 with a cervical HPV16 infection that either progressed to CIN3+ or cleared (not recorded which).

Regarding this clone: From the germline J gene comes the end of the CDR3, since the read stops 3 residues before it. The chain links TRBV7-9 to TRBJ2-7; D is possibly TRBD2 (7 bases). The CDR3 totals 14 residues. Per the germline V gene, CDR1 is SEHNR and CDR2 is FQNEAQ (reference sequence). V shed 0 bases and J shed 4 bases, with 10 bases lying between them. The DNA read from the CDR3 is TGTGCCAGCAGCTTAGCGGGGGGGCCTTACGAG. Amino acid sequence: CASSLAGGPYE. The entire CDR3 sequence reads CASSLAGGPYEQYF.

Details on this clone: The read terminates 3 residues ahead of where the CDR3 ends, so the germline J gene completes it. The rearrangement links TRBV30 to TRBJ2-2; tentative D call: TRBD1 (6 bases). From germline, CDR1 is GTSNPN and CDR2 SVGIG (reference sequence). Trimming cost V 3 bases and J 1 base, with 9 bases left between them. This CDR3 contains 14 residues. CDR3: CAWRTRGNTGELFF. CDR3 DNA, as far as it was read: TGTGCCTGGAGGACCAGGGGGAACACCGGGGAG. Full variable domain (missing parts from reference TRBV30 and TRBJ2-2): SQTIHQWPATLVQPVGSPLSLECTVEGTSNPNLYWYRQAAGRGLQLLFYSVGIGQISSEVPQNLSASRPQDRQFILSSKKLLLSDSGFYLCAWRTRGNTGELFFGEGSRLTVL.

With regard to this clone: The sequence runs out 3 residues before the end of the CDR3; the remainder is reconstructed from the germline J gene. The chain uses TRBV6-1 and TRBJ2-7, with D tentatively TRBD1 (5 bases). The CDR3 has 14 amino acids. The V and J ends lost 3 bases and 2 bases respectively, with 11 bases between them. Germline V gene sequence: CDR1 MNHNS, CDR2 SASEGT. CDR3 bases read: TGTGCCAGCAGTGAGCACAGGCGTACCTACGAG. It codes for CASSEHRRTYE. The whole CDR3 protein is CASSEHRRTYEQYF.

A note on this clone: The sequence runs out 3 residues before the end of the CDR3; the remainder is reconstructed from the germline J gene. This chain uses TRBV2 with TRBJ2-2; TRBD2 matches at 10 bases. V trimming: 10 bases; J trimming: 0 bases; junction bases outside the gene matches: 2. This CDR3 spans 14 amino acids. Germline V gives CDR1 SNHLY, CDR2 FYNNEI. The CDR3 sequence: CATGLATNTGELFF. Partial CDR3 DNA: TGTGCCACGGGACTAGCGACGAACACCGGGGAG.